This entry features one T cell receptor beta chain sequence. The UMIs contained a 6-nucleotide sample barcode. They were added by template switching during cDNA synthesis. After re-calling the 5' RACE reads, TCRdb lists one entry per CDR3 protein, DNA absent. The data show some 330,000 distinct CDR3 sequences, and the top ten clones hold 5.5% to 6.5%. This sample was included in a study of monozygotic twins with inflammatory bowel disease. Germline lookup yields CDR1 SQVTM and CDR2 ANQGSEA. The CDR3 runs 14 residues. The sequence derives from a human donor with ulcerative colitis or Crohn's disease, or a healthy co-twin of an affected twin (not recorded which). The chain combines TRBV29-1 with TRBJ2-7; checking the TCRdb D call of TRBD1 is not possible without DNA. The specimen was blood. CDR3 region: CSVELARATYEQYF.